The 9 T cell receptor beta chains presented below share a single source sample, sequenced in a study of shared clonotypes between healthy human individuals. Assay: immunoSEQ multiplex PCR; the TCRdb copy retains only in-frame clones and omits some. The sample lists roughly 2,300,000 clones, 85% to 95% seen once, with 0.37% in the top ten. The specimen sequenced was naive CD4+ T cells from PBMCs. Specified subset: CD45RA+ positively selected. Source of these receptors: a man between 18 and 35 years old in good health. Some clones in this sample may be carry-over from other donors' samples.

The chain recombines TRBV30 with TRBJ2-3, with D hard to call. The V end lost 2 bases, the J end lost 2 bases, and 11 bases lay between the germline ends. The CDR3 runs to 14 residues. Germline values: CDR1 GTSNPN, CDR2 SVGIG (reference sequence). The CDR3, as DNA: TGTGCCTGGAGTAATCTAAGCCCCACAGATACGCAGTATTTT. The encoded protein is CAWSNLSPTDTQYF. Based on the CDR3 plus reference TRBV30 and TRBJ2-3, the full variable domain is SQTIHQWPATLVQPVGSPLSLECTVEGTSNPNLYWYRQAAGRGLQLLFYSVGIGQISSEVPQNLSASRPQDRQFILSSKKLLLSDSGFYLCAWSNLSPTDTQYFGPGTRLTVL.

The chain links TRBV9 to TRBJ2-5, with 16 bases aligning to TRBD2. The germline V gene encodes CDR1 SGDLS and CDR2 YYNGEE. The ends lost 2 bases at V and 4 bases at J; junction bases unmatched: 8. The CDR3 length is 18 residues. CDR3 in amino acids: CASSVGTSGRAPRETQYF. The CDR3 nucleotides are TGTGCCAGCAGCGTCGGGACTAGCGGGAGGGCCCCGCGAGAGACCCAGTACTTC.

V and J are TRBV10-3 and TRBJ1-3; no clear D. Deletions cut 7 bases from V and 4 bases from J, with 8 bases between. Germline values: CDR1 ENHRY, CDR2 SYGVKD. CDR3 size: 12 residues. DNA for the CDR3: TGTGCCATCAATTCTGGGGGAAACACCATATATTTT. Residues: CAINSGGNTIYF.

The chain has TRBV11-1 and TRBJ1-2; the match to TRBD1 covers 9 bases. CDR3 length equals 15 residues. CDR1 and CDR2 (germline): SGHAT, FQDESV (reference sequence). The V gene end was trimmed by 3 bases and the J gene end by 4 bases; junction bases not matched to a gene: 6. The CDR3 reads CASSLGQGRFYGYTF. CDR3 in DNA: TGTGCCAGCAGCTTGGGACAGGGCAGATTCTATGGCTACACCTTC.

V is TRBV5-6 and J is TRBJ1-1; the D is unclear. The germline V gene has CDR1 SGHDT and CDR2 YYEEEE. V lost 7 bases and J lost 1, with 14 bases in between. The CDR3 is 14 residues long. The CDR3 coding sequence is TGTGCCAGCGGGTCCCAACATAGGAACACTGAAGCTTTCTTT. This sequence encodes CASGSQHRNTEAFF.

The chain recombines TRBV28 with TRBJ2-7; D gene ambiguous. CDR1 and CDR2 from the germline V gene are MDHEN and SYDVKM. This CDR3 contains 13 residues. Trimming shortened V by 2 bases and J by 5 bases, and 10 bases separated the two germline ends. The CDR3 DNA reads TGTGCCAGCAGTTTAGAGACACCCCACGAGCAGTACTTC. It specifies CASSLETPHEQYF.

The rearrangement uses TRBV27 and TRBJ1-4; 7 bases line up with TRBD1. The germline gives CDR1 MNHEY, CDR2 SMNVEV (reference sequence). This CDR3 is 16 amino acids long. V trimming: 6 bases; J trimming: 4 bases; junction bases outside the gene matches: 11. In DNA form, the CDR3 reads TGTGCCAGCAGCCGTACCCCGACAGGGCTTAATGAAAAACTGTTTTTT. Protein product: CASSRTPTGLNEKLFF.

This clone showed up just once. The V gene is TRBV14, the J gene TRBJ2-1, with TRBD1 matching over 8 bases. The CDR3 extends over 13 amino acids. CDR1 and CDR2 (germline): SGHDN, FVKESK. V lost 4 bases to trimming and J lost 9 bases; unmatched junction nucleotides: 5. CDR3 DNA: TGTGCCAGCAGCCGCCAGGGGGCCGGTGAGCAGTTCTTC. Translation: CASSRQGAGEQFF.

A note on this clone: This same CDR3 is encoded by further DNA sequences in the sample. The CDR3 DNA sequence: TGTGCCAGCAGCCCGCGACAGGGATCCTACGAGCAGTACTTC. It specifies CASSPRQGSYEQYF. The chain employs TRBV5-4 and TRBJ2-7, with 7 bases matching TRBD1. The V and J ends lost 4 bases and 1 base, in that order; junction bases with no gene match: 5. The CDR3 contains 14 residues. The germline gives CDR1 SGHNT, CDR2 YYREEE (reference sequence).